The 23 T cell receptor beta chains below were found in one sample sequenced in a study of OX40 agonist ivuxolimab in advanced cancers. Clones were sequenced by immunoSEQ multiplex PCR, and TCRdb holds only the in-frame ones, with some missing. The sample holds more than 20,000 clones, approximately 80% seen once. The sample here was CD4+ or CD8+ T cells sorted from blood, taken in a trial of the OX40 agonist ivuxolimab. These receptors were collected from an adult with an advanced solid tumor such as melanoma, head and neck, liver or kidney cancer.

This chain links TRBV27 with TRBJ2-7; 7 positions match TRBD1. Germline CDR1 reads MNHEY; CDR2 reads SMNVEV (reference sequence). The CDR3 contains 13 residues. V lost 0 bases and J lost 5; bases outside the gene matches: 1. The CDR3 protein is CASSLSGQNEQYF. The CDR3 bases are TGTGCCAGCAGTTTATCGGGACAGAACGAGCAGTACTTC.

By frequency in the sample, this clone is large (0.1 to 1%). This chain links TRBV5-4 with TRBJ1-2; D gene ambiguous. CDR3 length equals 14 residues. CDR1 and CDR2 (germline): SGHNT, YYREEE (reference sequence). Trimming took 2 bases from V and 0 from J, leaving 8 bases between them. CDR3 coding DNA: TGTGCCAGCAGCTTAGACGGATCTAACTATGGCTACACCTTC. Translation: CASSLDGSNYGYTF.

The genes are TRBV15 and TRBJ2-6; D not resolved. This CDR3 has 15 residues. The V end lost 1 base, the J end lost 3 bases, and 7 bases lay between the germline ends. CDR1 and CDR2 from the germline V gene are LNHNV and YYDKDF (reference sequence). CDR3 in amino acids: CATSRGRFGANVLTF. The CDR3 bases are TGTGCCACCAGCAGAGGACGGTTTGGGGCCAACGTCCTGACTTTC.

CDR3 in amino acids: CSVVALETSAVEQFF. The DNA for the CDR3 is TGCAGCGTGGTAGCTTTAGAGACTAGCGCAGTTGAGCAGTTCTTC. The chain carries TRBV29-1 and TRBJ2-1; the match to TRBD2 covers 8 bases. There are 15 residues in the CDR3. V gave up 6 bases and J gave up 9 bases; unmatched junction bases: 16. CDR1 is SQVTM, CDR2 ANQGSEA, per germline.

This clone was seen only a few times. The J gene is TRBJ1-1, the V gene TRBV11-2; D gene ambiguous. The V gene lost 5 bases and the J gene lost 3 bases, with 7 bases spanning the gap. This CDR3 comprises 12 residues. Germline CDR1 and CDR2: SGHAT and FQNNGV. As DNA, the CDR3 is TGTGCCAGCAGCCCTAGGTACACTGAAGCTTTCTTT. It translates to CASSPRYTEAFF.

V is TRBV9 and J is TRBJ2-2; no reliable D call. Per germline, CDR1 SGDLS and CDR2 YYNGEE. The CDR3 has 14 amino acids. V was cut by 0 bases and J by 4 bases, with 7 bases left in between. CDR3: CASSVVDPTGELFF. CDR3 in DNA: TGTGCCAGCAGCGTAGTGGACCCCACCGGGGAGCTGTTTTTT.

The CDR3 loop is CASSYGQGPYEQYF. CDR3 DNA sequence: TGTGCCAGCAGCTACGGACAGGGCCCCTACGAGCAGTACTTC. The chain carries TRBV6-5 and TRBJ2-7, with TRBD1 matching 8 bases. Unmatched junction bases numbered 6, after V lost 6 bases and J lost 2 bases. This CDR3 spans 14 amino acids. Germline V lookup: CDR1 MNHEY, CDR2 SVGAGI.

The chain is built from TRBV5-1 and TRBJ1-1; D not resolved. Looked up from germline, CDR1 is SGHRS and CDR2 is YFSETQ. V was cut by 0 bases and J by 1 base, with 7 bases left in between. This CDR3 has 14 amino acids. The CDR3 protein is CASSLDSKNTEAFF. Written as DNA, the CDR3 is TGCGCCAGCAGCTTGGACAGTAAGAACACTGAAGCTTTCTTT.

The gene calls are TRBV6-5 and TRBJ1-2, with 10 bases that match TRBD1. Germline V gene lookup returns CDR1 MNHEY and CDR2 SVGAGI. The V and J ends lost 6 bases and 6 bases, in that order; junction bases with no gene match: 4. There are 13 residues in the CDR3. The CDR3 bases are TGTGCCAGCAGCTTGGGACAGGGGCATGGCTACACCTTC. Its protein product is CASSLGQGHGYTF.

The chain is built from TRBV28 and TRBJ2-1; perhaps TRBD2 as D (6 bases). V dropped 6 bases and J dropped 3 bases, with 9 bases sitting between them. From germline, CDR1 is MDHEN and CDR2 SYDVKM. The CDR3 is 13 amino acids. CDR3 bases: TGTGCCAGCAGCCGGGGGTTCTACAATGAGCAGTTCTTC. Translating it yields CASSRGFYNEQFF.

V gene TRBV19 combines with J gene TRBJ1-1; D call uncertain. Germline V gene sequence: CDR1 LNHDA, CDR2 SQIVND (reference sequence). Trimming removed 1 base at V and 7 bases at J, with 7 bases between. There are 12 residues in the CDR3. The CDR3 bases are TGTGCCAGTAGTATAGGGGGAATTGAAGCTTTCTTT. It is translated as CASSIGGIEAFF.

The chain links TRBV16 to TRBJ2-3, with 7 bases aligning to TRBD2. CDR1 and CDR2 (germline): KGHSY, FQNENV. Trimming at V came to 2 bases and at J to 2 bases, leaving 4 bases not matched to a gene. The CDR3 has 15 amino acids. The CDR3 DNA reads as TGTGCCAGCAGCCAAGGACTAGTTGCCACAGATACGCAGTATTTT. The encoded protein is CASSQGLVATDTQYF.

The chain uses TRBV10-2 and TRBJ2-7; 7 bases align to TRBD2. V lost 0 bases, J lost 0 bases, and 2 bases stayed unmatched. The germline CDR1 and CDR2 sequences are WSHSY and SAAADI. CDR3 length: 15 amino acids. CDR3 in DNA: TGCGCCAGCAGTGAGTCGTCTAGCGGCTCCTACGAGCAGTACTTC. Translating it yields CASSESSSGSYEQYF.

The CDR3 reads CATSRVTYTGELFF. The CDR3 nucleotides are TGTGCCACCAGCAGAGTTACTTACACCGGGGAGCTGTTTTTT. The rearrangement links TRBV15 to TRBJ2-2; D is unclear. Germline CDR1 reads LNHNV; CDR2 reads YYDKDF (reference sequence). The V and J ends lost 1 base and 3 bases respectively, with 6 bases between them. The CDR3 is 14 residues long.

CDR3 in amino acids: CATRTGTGGPGANVLTF. CDR3 nucleotides: TGTGCCACAAGGACCGGGACAGGGGGTCCTGGGGCCAACGTCCTGACTTTC. The rearrangement links TRBV28 to TRBJ2-6, with TRBD1 matching 11 bases. V gave up 10 bases and J gave up 2 bases; unmatched junction bases: 10. This CDR3 contains 17 residues. The germline V gene has CDR1 MDHEN and CDR2 SYDVKM.

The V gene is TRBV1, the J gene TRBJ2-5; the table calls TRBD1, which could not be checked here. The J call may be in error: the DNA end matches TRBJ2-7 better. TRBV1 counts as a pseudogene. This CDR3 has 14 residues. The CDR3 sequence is CTSSQIKTGYEQYF. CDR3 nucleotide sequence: TGCACCAGCAGCCAGATAAAAACAGGCTACGAGCAGTACTTC.

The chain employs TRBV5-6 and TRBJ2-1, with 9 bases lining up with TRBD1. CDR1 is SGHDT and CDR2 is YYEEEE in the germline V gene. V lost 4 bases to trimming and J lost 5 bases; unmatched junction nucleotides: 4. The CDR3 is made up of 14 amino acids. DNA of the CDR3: TGTGCCAGCAGCGGGACAGGGCGGCACAATGAGCAGTTCTTC. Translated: CASSGTGRHNEQFF.

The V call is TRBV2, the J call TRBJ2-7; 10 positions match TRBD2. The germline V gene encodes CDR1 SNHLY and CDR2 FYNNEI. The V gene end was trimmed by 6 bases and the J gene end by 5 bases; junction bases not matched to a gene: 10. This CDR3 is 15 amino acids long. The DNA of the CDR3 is TGTGCCAGCAGCAACCAGCGGGAGGGCCACCACGAGCAGTACTTC. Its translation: CASSNQREGHHEQYF.

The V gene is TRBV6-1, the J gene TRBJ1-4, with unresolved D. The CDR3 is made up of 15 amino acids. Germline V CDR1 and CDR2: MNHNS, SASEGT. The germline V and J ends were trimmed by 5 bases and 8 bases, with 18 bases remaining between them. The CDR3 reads CASSPHSEGGEKLFF. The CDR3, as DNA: TGTGCCAGCAGTCCTCACAGCGAAGGAGGCGAAAAACTGTTTTTT.

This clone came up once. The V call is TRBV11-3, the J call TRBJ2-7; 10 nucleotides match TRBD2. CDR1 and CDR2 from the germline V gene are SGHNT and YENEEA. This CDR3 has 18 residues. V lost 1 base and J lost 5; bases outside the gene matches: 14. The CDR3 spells CASSLAPDWSGRAHEQYF. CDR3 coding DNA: TGTGCCAGCAGCTTAGCCCCTGATTGGAGCGGGAGGGCACACGAGCAGTACTTC. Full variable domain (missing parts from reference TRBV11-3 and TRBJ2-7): EAGVVQSPRYKIIEKKQPVAFWCNPISGHNTLYWYLQNLGQGPELLIRYENEEAVDDSQLPKDRFSAERLKGVDSTLKIQPAELGDSAVYLCASSLAPDWSGRAHEQYFGPGTRLTVT.

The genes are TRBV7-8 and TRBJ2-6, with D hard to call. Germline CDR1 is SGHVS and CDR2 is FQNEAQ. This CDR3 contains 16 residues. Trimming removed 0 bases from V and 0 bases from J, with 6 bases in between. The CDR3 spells CASSLAGHSGANVLTF. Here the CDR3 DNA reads TGTGCCAGCAGCTTAGCGGGCCACTCTGGGGCCAACGTCCTGACTTTC. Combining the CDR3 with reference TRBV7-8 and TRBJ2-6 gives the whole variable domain GAGVSQSPRYKVAKRGQDVALRCDPISGHVSLFWYQQALGQGPEFLTYFQNEAQLDKSGLPSDRFFAERPEGSVSTLKIQRTQQEDSAVYLCASSLAGHSGANVLTFGAGSRLTVL.

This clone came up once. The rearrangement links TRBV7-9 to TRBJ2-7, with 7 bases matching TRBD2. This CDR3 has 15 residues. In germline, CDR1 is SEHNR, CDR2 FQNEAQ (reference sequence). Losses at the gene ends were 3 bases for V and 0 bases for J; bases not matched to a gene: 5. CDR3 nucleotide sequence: TGTGCCAGCAGCTTGAGGCGGGAGAGCTCCTACGAGCAGTACTTC. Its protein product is CASSLRRESSYEQYF.

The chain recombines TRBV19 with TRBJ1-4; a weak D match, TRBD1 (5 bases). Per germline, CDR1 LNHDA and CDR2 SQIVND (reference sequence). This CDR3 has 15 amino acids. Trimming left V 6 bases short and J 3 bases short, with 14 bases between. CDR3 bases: TGTGCCAGTAGAAGTTTCGGGGACCCTAATGAAAAACTGTTTTTT. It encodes CASRSFGDPNEKLFF.